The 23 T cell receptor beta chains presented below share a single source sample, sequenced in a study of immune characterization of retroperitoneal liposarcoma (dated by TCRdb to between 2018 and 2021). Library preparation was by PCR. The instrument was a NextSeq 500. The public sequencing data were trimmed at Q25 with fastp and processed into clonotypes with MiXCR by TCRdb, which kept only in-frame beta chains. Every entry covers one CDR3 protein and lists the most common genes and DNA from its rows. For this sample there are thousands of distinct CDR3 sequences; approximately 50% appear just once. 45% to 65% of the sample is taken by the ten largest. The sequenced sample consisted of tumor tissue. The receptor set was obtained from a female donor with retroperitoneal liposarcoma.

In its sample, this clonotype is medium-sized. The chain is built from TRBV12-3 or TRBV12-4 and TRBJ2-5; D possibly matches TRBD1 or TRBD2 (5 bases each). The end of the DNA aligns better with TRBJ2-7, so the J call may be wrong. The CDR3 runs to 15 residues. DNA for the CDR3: TGTGCCAGCAGGCACGAGGGGTCCCCTCCCTACGAGCAGTACTTC. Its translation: CASRHEGSPPYEQYF.

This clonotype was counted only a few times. The CDR3 nucleotides are TGTGCCAGCAGCCAAGATTTGGGGACTAGATTTGGTACGGATACGCAGTATTTT. Its protein product is CASSQDLGTRFGTDTQYF. This chain joins TRBV4-2 and TRBJ2-3, with 8 bases matching TRBD2. V dropped 0 bases and J dropped 6; count of bases not matched to a gene: 14. Germline-derived CDR1 and CDR2 are LGHNA and YNFKEQ. The CDR3 has 18 residues.

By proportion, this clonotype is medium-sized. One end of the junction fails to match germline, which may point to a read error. As DNA, the CDR3 is TGTGCTAGCAGCTTAGAACCGGGACTAGCGGGCACCGGGGAGCTGTTTTTT. It yields the protein CASSLEPGLAGTGELFF. This chain links TRBV7-6 with TRBJ2-2, with 12 bases that match TRBD2. The CDR3 sequence is 17 residues long. Germline V gene data show CDR1 as SGHVS and CDR2 as FNYEAQ.

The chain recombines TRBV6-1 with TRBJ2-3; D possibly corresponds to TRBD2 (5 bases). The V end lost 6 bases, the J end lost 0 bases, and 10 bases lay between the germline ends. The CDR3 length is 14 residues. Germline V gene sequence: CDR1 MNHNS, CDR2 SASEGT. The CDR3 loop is CASRGDFSTDTQYF. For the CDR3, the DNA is TGTGCCAGCAGGGGAGACTTTAGCACAGATACGCAGTATTTT.

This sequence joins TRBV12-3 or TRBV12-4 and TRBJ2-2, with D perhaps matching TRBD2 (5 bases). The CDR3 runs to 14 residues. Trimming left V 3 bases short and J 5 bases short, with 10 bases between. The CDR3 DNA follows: TGTGCCAGCAGTTTTCTACCGGGAACCGGGGAGCTGTTTTTT. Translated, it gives CASSFLPGTGELFF.

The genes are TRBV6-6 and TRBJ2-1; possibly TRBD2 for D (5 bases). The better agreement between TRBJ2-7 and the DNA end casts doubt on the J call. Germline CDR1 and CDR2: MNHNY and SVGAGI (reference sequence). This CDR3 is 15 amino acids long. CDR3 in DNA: TGTGCCAGCACCGAGGAGGTGAGCTCCTACAATGAGCAGTACTTC. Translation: CASTEEVSSYNEQYF.

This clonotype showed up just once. In DNA, the CDR3 is TGTGCCAGCAGTCGACAGGGGCCTTCCTACGAGCAGTACTTC. Its protein is CASSRQGPSYEQYF. The chain uses TRBV6-8 and TRBJ2-7, with TRBD1 identical over 8 bases. Per germline, CDR1 MNHGY and CDR2 SAAAGT. The CDR3 has 14 amino acids. With V trimmed by 5 bases and J by 1 base, 4 bases remained unmatched.

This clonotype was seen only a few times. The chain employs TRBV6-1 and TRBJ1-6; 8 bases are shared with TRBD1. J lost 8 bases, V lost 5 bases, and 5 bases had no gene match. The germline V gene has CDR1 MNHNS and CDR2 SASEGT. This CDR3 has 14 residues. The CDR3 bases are TGTGCCAGCAGTTATGACAGGGGACATTCACCCCTCCACTTT. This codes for CASSYDRGHSPLHF.

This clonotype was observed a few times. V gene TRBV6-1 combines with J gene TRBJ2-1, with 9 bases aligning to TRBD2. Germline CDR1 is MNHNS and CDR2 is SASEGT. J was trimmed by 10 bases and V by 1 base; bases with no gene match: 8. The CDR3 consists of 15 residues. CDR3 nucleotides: TGTGCCAGCAGTGAAGGTTTAGCGGGAGATTTCGAGCAGTTCTTC. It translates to CASSEGLAGDFEQFF.

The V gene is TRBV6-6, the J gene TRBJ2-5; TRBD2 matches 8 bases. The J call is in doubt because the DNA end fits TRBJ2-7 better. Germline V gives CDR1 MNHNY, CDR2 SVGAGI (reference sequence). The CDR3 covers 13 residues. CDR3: CASNLAGSYEQYF. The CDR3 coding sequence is TGTGCCAGCAATCTAGCGGGCTCCTACGAGCAGTACTTC.

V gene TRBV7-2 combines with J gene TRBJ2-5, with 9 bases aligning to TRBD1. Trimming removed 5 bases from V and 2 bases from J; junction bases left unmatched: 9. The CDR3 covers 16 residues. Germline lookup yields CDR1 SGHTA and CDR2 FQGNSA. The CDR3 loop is CASSRTGVPQQETQYF. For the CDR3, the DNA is TGTGCCAGCAGCCGGACAGGGGTCCCCCAACAAGAGACCCAGTACTTC.

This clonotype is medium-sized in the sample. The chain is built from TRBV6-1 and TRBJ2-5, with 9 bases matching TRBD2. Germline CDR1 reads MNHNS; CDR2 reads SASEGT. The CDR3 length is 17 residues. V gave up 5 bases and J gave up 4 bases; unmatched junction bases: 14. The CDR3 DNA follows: TGTGCCAGCAGTTCCACCCTGGCGGGAGGGCGACGAGAGACCCAGTACTTC. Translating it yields CASSSTLAGGRRETQYF.

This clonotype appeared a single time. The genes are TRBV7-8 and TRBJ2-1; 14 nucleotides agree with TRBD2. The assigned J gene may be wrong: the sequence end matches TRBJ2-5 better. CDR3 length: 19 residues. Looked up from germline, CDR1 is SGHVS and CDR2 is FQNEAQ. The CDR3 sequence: CASSLPGTSGSSTEETQYF. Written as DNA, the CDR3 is TGTGCCAGCAGCTTACCCGGGACTAGCGGGAGCTCTACGGAAGAGACCCAGTACTTC.

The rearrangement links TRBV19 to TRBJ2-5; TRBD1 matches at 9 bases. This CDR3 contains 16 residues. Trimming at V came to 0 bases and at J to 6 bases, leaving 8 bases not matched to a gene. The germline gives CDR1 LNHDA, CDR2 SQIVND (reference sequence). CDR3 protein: CASSIDRGQGMKTQYF. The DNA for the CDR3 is TGTGCCAGTAGTATAGACCGCGGACAGGGGATGAAGACCCAGTACTTC.

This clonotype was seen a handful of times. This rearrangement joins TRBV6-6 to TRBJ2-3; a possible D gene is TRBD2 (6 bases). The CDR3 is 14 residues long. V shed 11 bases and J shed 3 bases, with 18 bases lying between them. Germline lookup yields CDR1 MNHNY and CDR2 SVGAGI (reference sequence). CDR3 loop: CAGGSGAGTDTQYF. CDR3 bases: TGTGCCGGGGGGTCCGGGGCGGGGACAGATACGCAGTATTTT.

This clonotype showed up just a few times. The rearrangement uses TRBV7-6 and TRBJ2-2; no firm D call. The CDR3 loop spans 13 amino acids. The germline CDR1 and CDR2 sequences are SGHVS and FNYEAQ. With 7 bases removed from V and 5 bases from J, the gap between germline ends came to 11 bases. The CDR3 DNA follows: TGTGCCAGCAACTTCCTGGAGACCGGGGAGCTGTTTTTT. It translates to CASNFLETGELFF.

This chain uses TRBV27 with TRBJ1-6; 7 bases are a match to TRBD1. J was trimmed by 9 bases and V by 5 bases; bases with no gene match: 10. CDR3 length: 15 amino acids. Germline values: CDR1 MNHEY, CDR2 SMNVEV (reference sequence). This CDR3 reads CASSLYPGQLSPLHF. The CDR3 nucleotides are TGTGCCAGCAGTCTATACCCGGGACAGCTTTCACCCCTCCACTTT.

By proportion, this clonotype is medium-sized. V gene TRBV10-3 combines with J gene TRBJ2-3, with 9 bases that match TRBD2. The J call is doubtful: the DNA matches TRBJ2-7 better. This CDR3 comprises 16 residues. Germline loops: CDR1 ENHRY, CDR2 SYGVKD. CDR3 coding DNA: TGTGCCATCAGAGTAGCGGGAGAGGCCCAGCGCCACGAGCAGTACTTC. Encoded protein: CAIRVAGEAQRHEQYF.

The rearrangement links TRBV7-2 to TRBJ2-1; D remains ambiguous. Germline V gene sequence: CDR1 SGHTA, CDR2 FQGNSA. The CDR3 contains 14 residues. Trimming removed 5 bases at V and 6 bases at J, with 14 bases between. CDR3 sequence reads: CASSPPGLANEQFF. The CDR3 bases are TGTGCCAGCAGCCCTCCCGGCCTGGCCAATGAGCAGTTCTTC.

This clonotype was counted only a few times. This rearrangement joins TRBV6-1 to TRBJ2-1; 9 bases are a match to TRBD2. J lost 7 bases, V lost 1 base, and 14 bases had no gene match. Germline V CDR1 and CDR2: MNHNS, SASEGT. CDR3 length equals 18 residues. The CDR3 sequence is CASSEGQVWASGKNEQFF. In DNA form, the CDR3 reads TGTGCCAGCAGTGAAGGTCAGGTGTGGGCTAGCGGGAAGAATGAGCAGTTCTTC.

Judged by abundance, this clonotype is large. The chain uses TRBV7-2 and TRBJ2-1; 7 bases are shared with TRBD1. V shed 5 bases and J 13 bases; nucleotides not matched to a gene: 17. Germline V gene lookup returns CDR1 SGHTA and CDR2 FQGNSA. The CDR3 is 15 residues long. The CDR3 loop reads CASSPPTGSKNIQFF. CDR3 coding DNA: TGTGCCAGCAGCCCCCCGACAGGGTCCAAAAACATTCAGTTCTTC.

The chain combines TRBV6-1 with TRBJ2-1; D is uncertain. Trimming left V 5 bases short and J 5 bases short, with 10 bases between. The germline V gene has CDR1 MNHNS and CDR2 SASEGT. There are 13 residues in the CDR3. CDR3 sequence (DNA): TGTGCCAGCAGTCCCCGACTCAACAATGAGCAGTTCTTC. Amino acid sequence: CASSPRLNNEQFF.

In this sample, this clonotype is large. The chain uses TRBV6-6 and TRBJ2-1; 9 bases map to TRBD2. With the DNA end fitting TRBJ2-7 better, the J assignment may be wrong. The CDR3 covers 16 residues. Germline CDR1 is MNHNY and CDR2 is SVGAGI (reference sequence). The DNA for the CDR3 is TGTGCCAGCAGTTACTCGCCGACTAGCGGTTACAATGAGCAGTACTTC. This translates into CASSYSPTSGYNEQYF.